The T cell receptor beta chain described here comes from a study of shared clonotypes between healthy human individuals. Replicate PCRs for sorted subsets used 200 ng DNA; this equaled tens of thousands of T cell genomes. This table comes from immunoSEQ multiplex PCR, and its TCRdb copy is limited to in-frame clones, with some not included. The sample has 80,000 to 100,000 clones; approximately 70% are singletons. On this clone itself: Other DNA sequences in this sample translate to the same CDR3.

In germline, CDR1 is MNHEY, CDR2 SVGAGI. V was pared by 0 bases and J by 7 bases, with 4 bases between. CDR3 size: 12 residues. Sequencing was done on a sample of memory CD8+ T cells sorted from blood. Noted subset: CD45RO+ cells pooled with CCR7-negative TemRA cells. The gene calls are TRBV6-5 and TRBJ2-1; D ambiguous. This clonotype originated in a man aged 25-45 years in good health. The CDR3 coding sequence is TGTGCCAGCAGTTACTCAGGGAATGAGCAGTTCTTC. Its translation: CASSYSGNEQFF.